Shown below are 13 T cell receptor beta chains from a single sample sequenced in a study of metastatic and nonmetastatic thyroid tumors. Patients were all untreated before their thyroid surgery. TCRdb re-analyzed the PCR reads using MiXCR. The repertoire includes about 70,000 clones, more than 15% of them detected once, and around 13% sits in the top ten. Input material: blood. The receptor set was obtained from a female donor with papillary thyroid cancer or a benign thyroid nodule (not recorded which). Some clones in this sample may be carry-over from other donors' samples.

In its sample, this clone was seen many times. The V call is TRBV10-2, the J call TRBJ2-5; 7 bases are shared with TRBD1. The V gene's germline CDR1 is WSHSY and CDR2 SAAADI. Losses at the gene ends were 6 bases for V and 4 bases for J; bases not matched to a gene: 5. This CDR3 region has 13 residues. The CDR3 nucleotides are TGCGCCAGCAGGAGGGGGCGCGGAGAGACCCAGTACTTC. Translation: CASRRGRGETQYF.

The rearrangement links TRBV3-1 to TRBJ2-5, with 12 bases matching TRBD1. Looked up from germline, CDR1 is LGHDT and CDR2 is YNNKEL (reference sequence). The length of the CDR3 is 14 residues. The V and J ends lost 3 bases and 5 bases, in that order; junction bases with no gene match: 1. CDR3 protein: CASSQGQGAETQYF. The CDR3 nucleotides read TGTGCCAGCAGCCAGGGACAGGGGGCCGAGACCCAGTACTTC.

This clone was detected only a few times. Since a much larger clone is just one base distant, this may be a read error. The chain couples TRBV28 to TRBJ2-6; D unclear. V gave up 8 bases and J gave up 2 bases, with 7 bases separating them. The CDR3 runs to 13 residues. CDR1 and CDR2 from the germline V gene are MDHEN and SYDVKM. CDR3 bases: TGTGCCAGCCGGATCCCTGGGGCCAACGTCCTGACTTTC. Encoded protein: CASRIPGANVLTF.

This clone was counted ten times or more. The gene calls are TRBV6-1 and TRBJ2-1; no clear D. Germline values: CDR1 MNHNS, CDR2 SASEGT. CDR3 length: 11 amino acids. V was cut by 7 bases and J by 4 bases, with 5 bases left in between. Written as DNA, the CDR3 is TGTGCCAGCACCCTGTACAATGAGCAGTTCTTC. It specifies CASTLYNEQFF.

The table lists this clone with many counts. This rearrangement joins TRBV20-1 to TRBJ1-3; maybe TRBD1 (6 bases). The CDR3 spans 13 residues. Germline CDR1 DFQATT, CDR2 SNEGSKA (reference sequence). Trimming shortened V by 4 bases and J by 1 base, and 8 bases separated the two germline ends. This CDR3 is CSATGDSGNTIYF. The CDR3 region has the DNA TGCAGTGCTACAGGGGATTCTGGAAACACCATATATTTT.

This clone was seen repeatedly, ten times or more. CDR3 DNA sequence: TGCAGTGCTAGTGGGGAAGGAGTCGAGAGAAGCTCCTACAATGAGCAGTTCTTC. Translated: CSASGEGVERSSYNEQFF. The chain links TRBV20-1 to TRBJ2-1; D uncertain. The ends were cut back, 3 bases at V and 0 bases at J, with 21 bases in the middle. The CDR3 totals 18 residues. Germline lookup yields CDR1 DFQATT and CDR2 SNEGSKA (reference sequence).

The table lists this clone with a few counts. The chain recombines TRBV6-4 with TRBJ2-7; tentatively, D is TRBD2 (6 bases). The length of the CDR3 is 14 residues. V gave up 9 bases and J gave up 7 bases, with 22 bases separating them. The germline gives CDR1 MRHNA, CDR2 SNTAGT. The DNA for the CDR3 is TGTGCCAGTACAATAGACGGGAGCTTGGGGGAGCAGTACTTC. Amino acids: CASTIDGSLGEQYF.

This chain links TRBV7-3 with TRBJ2-1; 11 bases agree with TRBD1. This CDR3 is 14 amino acids long. V gave up 11 bases and J gave up 7 bases; unmatched junction bases: 10. In germline, CDR1 is SGHTA, CDR2 FQGTGA. The CDR3 coding sequence is TGTGCCGGTAGCCTCCGGGACAGGGGGAATGAGCAGTTCTTC. This gives the protein CAGSLRDRGNEQFF.

The chain is built from TRBV13 and TRBJ2-7; D is perhaps TRBD2 (5 bases). This CDR3 contains 13 residues. CDR1 is PRHDT and CDR2 is FYEKMQ in the germline V gene (reference sequence). V dropped 8 bases and J dropped 0 bases, with 11 bases sitting between them. CDR3 region: CASDRRGSYEQYF. The CDR3 DNA reads TGTGCCAGCGACCGACGGGGCTCCTACGAGCAGTACTTC.

This clone was picked up a small number of times. Other DNA sequences in the sample encode the same CDR3. This CDR3 reads CASSSLGVGGTGELFF. In nucleotides, the CDR3 is TGTGCCAGCAGTTCGTTGGGGGTAGGTGGAACCGGGGAGCTGTTTTTT. The chain employs TRBV27 and TRBJ2-2, with D tentatively TRBD1 or TRBD2 (5 bases each). Deletions cut 4 bases from V and 5 bases from J, with 17 bases between. The CDR3 totals 16 residues. Germline V gene sequence: CDR1 MNHEY, CDR2 SMNVEV (reference sequence).

Points on this clone: This may arise from a read error, as a much more abundant clone is one base away. The chain carries TRBV9 and TRBJ1-1, with D perhaps TRBD1 (5 bases). The germline V gene encodes CDR1 SGDLS and CDR2 YYNGEE. The CDR3 covers 13 residues. Between the trimmed V and J ends, which lost 4 bases and 2 bases, there was a span of 9 bases. Written as DNA, the CDR3 is TGTGCCAGCAGCTTCGGACACAACACTGAAGCTTTCTTT. It is translated as CASSFGHNTEAFF. Full variable domain (remainder filled in from reference TRBV9 and TRBJ1-1): DSGVTQTPKHLITATGQRVTLRCSPRSGDLSVYWYQQSLDQGLQFLIQYYNGEERAKGNILERFSAQQFPDLHSELNLSSLELGDSALYFCASSFGHNTEAFFGQGTRLTVV.

As to this clone: One end of the junction varies from germline; a read error may be responsible. Other DNA sequences from this sample encode an identical CDR3 as well. The chain recombines TRBV13 with TRBJ2-1, with 8 bases fitting TRBD1. The CDR3 contains 11 residues. Germline V gives CDR1 PRHDT, CDR2 FYEKMQ (reference sequence). CDR3 protein: CASSLGQGQFF. In nucleotides, the CDR3 is TGTGCCAGCAGCCTAGGACAGGGTCAGTTCTTC.

In this sample, this clone turned up many times. The gene calls are TRBV28 and TRBJ2-1; 8 nucleotides align to TRBD1. The CDR3 length is 11 residues. CDR1 is MDHEN, CDR2 SYDVKM, per germline. V lost 10 bases, J lost 10 bases, and 6 bases stayed unmatched. CDR3 nucleotides: TGTGCCACAGGGGGCTCTAGGGAGCAGTTCTTC. Its translation: CATGGSREQFF.